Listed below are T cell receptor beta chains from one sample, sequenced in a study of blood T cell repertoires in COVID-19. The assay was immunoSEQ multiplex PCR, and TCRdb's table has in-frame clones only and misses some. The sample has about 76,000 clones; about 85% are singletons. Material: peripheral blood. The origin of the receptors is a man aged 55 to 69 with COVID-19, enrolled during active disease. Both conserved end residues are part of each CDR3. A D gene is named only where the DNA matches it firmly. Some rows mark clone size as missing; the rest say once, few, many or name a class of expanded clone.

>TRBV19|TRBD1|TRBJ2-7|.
CASSSGTVPYEQYF
TGTGCCAGTAGTTCCGGGACAGTCCCCTACGAGCAGTACTTC
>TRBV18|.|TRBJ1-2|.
CASSPNDRHRYGYTF
TGTGCCAGCTCACCAAACGACAGGCATCGTTATGGCTACACCTTC
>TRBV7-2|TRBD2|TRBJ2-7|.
CASSSRGLAGGGEQYF
TGTGCCAGCAGCTCCCGGGGACTAGCGGGGGGAGGCGAGCAGTACTTC
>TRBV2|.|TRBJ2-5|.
CASSERTEMEAETQYF
TGTGCCAGCAGTGAAAGGACAGAAATGGAGGCAGAGACCCAGTACTTC
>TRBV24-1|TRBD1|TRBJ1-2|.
CATSDTGTGNYGYTF
TGTGCCACCAGTGATACCGGGACAGGGAACTATGGCTACACCTTC
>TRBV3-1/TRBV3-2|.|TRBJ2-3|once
CASSQGIGGGTDTQYF
TGTGCCAGCAGCCAAGGAATCGGTGGGGGGACAGATACGCAGTATTTT
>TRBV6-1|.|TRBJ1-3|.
CASSEIFVASGNTIYF
TGTGCCAGCAGTGAAATTTTCGTGGCCTCTGGAAACACCATATATTTT
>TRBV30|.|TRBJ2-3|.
CAWSVSPPQRPAGTDTQYF
TGTGCCTGGAGTGTATCTCCCCCCCAGCGCCCCGCAGGCACAGATACGCAGTATTTT
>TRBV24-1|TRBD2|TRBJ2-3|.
CATSGLAGGLFTDTQYF
TGTGCCACCAGTGGGCTAGCGGGAGGGCTATTCACAGATACGCAGTATTTT
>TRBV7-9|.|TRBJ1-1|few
CASSTEGGTNTEAFF
TGTGCCAGCAGCACAGAGGGAGGGACGAACACTGAAGCTTTCTTT
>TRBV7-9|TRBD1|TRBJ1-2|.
CASSLGTGDNYGYTF
TGTGCCAGCAGCTTAGGGACAGGGGACAACTATGGCTACACCTTC
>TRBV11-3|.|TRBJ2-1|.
CASSLVQDEQFF
TGTGCCAGCAGCTTAGTACAGGATGAGCAGTTCTTC
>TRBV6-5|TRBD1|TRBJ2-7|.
CASSYWTGGEYEQYF
TGTGCCAGCAGTTATTGGACAGGGGGCGAGTACGAGCAGTACTTC
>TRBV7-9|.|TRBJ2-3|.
CASSTTLWDTQKGREPTGTQYF
TGTGCCAGCAGCACAACGCTCTGGGACACCCAGAAAGGGCGGGAGCCCACCGGTACGCAGTATTTT
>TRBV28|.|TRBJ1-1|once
CASLTPGRDTEAFF
TGTGCCAGCCTGACCCCGGGTCGGGACACTGAAGCTTTCTTT
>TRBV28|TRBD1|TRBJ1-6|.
CASSFLPGQGNSPLHF
TGTGCCAGCAGTTTTCTCCCGGGACAGGGTAATTCACCCCTCCACTTT
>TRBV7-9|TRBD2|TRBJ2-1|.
CASSLNEAGLWDEQFF
TGTGCCAGCAGCTTAAACGAAGCGGGGCTCTGGGATGAGCAGTTCTTC
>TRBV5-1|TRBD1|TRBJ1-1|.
CASSPWDSLPNTEAFF
TGCGCCAGCAGCCCATGGGACAGCTTACCGAACACTGAAGCTTTCTTT
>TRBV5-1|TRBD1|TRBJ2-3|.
CASSSGTAVRPQYF
TGCGCCAGCAGCTCCGGGACAGCCGTACGCCCGCAGTATTTT
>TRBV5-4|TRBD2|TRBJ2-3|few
CASSLASGSVDTQYF
TGTGCCAGCAGCTTGGCTAGCGGGAGCGTAGATACGCAGTATTTT
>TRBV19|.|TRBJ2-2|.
CASTSAGNPTGELFF
TGTGCCAGTACATCGGCGGGAAATCCCACCGGGGAGCTGTTTTTT
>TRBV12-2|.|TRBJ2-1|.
CASRWRSFILYNEQFF
TGTGCAAGTCGCTGGAGGTCGTTCATCTTGTACAATGAGCAGTTCTTC
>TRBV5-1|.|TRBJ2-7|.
CASRLEVSYEQYF
TGCGCCAGCAGACTAGAGGTTTCCTACGAGCAGTACTTC
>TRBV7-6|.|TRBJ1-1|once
CASSLGRQGNTEAFF
TGTGCCAGCAGCTTAGGTCGGCAGGGGAACACTGAAGCTTTCTTT
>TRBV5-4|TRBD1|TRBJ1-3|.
CASSRTGQFSGNTIYF
TGTGCCAGCAGCCGGACAGGACAATTCTCTGGAAACACCATATATTTT
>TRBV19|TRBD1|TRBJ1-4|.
CASSLQGATNEKLFF
TGTGCCAGTAGTCTACAGGGGGCAACTAATGAAAAACTGTTTTTT
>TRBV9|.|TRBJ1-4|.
CASSDDRVNNEKLFF
TGTGCCAGCAGCGACGACCGGGTCAATAATGAAAAACTGTTTTTT
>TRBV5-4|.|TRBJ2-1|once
CASSLKSHASNEQFF
TGTGCCAGCAGCTTGAAGTCTCACGCTAGCAATGAGCAGTTCTTC
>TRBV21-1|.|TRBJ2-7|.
CASSKYGGPSTDEQYF
TGTGCCAGCAGCAAATATGGAGGGCCCAGCACCGACGAGCAGTACTTC
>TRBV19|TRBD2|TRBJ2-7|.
CASSIARGRGDYEQYF
TGTGCCAGTAGTATTGCCCGGGGACGGGGGGACTACGAGCAGTACTTC
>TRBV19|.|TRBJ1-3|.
CASSIGLTGNTIYF
TGTGCCAGTAGTATTGGGCTTACTGGAAACACCATATATTTT
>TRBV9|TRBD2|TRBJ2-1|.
CASTLGERGASENNEQFF
TGTGCCAGCACCCTAGGGGAGCGGGGGGCCTCAGAGAACAATGAGCAGTTCTTC
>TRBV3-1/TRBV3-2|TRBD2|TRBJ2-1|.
CASSQPMTSGSSDEQFF
TGTGCCAGCAGCCAACCGATGACTAGCGGGAGTTCGGATGAGCAGTTCTTC
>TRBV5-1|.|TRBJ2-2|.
CASSSITATNTGELFF
TGCGCCAGCAGTTCTATCACCGCCACGAACACCGGGGAGCTGTTTTTT
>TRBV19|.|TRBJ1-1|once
CASSMSRDTEAFF
TGTGCCAGTAGTATGTCCCGGGACACTGAAGCTTTCTTT
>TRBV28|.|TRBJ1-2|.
CASSLIVGGAVPYGYTF
TGTGCCAGCAGTTTAATTGTGGGGGGGGCGGTTCCCTATGGCTACACCTTC
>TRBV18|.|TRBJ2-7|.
CASSPPFIYEQYF
TGTGCCAGCTCACCACCGTTTATCTACGAGCAGTACTTC
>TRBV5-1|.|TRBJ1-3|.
CASSPTPSSGNTIYF
TGCGCCAGCAGCCCTACTCCGAGCTCTGGAAACACCATATATTTT
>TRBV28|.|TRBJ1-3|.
CASSLSTGGSGNTIYF
TGTGCCAGCAGTTTATCAACAGGCGGCTCTGGAAACACCATATATTTT
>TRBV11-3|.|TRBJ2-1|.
CASSLERDSAANEQFF
TGTGCCAGCAGCTTAGAGCGGGACTCTGCGGCCAATGAGCAGTTCTTC
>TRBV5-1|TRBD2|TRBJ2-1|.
CASSLGTSGRAKMRSYNEQFF
TGCGCCAGCAGCCTAGGGACTAGCGGGAGGGCCAAGATGAGGTCCTACAATGAGCAGTTCTTC
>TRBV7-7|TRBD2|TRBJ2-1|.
CASSLGGGYNEQFF
TGTGCCAGCAGCTTAGGGGGGGGATACAATGAGCAGTTCTTC
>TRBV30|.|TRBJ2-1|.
CAWSVERAYNEQFF
TGTGCCTGGAGTGTTGAACGGGCCTACAATGAGCAGTTCTTC
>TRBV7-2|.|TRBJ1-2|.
CASSLVGERSGYGYTF
TGTGCCAGCAGCTTAGTAGGCGAGCGAAGCGGGTATGGCTACACCTTC
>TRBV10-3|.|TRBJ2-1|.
CAIRDRDKNNEQFF
TGTGCCATCAGGGACCGGGACAAGAACAATGAGCAGTTCTTC
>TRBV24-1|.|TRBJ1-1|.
CATSDFTGLNAFF
TGTGCCACCAGTGATTTCACAGGGTTAAATGCTTTCTTT
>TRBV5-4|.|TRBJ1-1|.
CASSHGGSSKNTEAFF
TGTGCCAGCAGCCACGGCGGGTCATCCAAGAACACTGAAGCTTTCTTT
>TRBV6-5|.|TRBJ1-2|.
CASSYSNRGDYGYTF
TGTGCCAGCAGTTACAGTAACCGGGGTGACTATGGCTACACCTTC
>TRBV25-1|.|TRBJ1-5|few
CASSELRVNQPQHF
TGTGCCAGCAGTGAGTTGAGGGTTAATCAGCCCCAGCATTTT
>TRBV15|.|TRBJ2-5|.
CATSRDFLRDQETQYF
TGTGCCACCAGCAGAGATTTTCTGCGGGATCAAGAGACCCAGTACTTC
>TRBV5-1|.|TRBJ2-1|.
CASSLVLSSYNEQFF
TGCGCCAGCAGCTTGGTCCTTAGCTCCTACAATGAGCAGTTCTTC
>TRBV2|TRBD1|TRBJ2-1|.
CATDRDRPSEQFF
TGTGCCACCGACAGGGATCGTCCTTCCGAGCAGTTCTTC